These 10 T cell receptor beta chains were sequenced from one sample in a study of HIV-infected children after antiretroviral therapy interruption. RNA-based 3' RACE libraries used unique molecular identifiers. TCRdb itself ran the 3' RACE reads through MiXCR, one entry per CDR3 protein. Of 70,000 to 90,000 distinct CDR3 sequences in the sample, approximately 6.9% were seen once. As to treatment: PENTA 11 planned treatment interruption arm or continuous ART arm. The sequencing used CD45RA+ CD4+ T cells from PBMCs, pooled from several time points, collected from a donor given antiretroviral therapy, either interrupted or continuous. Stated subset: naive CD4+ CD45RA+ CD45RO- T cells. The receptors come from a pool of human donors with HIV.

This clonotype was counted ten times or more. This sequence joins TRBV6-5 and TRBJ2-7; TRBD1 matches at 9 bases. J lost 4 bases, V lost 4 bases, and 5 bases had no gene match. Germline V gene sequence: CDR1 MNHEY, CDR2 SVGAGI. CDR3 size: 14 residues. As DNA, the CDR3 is TGTGCCAGCAGTTCTACCGACAGGGGGTACGAGCAGTACTTC. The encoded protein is CASSSTDRGYEQYF.

DNA for the CDR3: TGTGCCGCAGGTGGGCAGATCCTCACAGATACGCAGTATTTT. Encoded protein: CAAGGQILTDTQYF. This chain joins TRBV10-3 and TRBJ2-3, with unresolved D. The CDR3 is 14 residues long. Between the trimmed V and J ends, which lost 11 bases and 2 bases, there was a span of 17 bases. Germline V gives CDR1 ENHRY, CDR2 SYGVKD.

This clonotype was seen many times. The CDR3 sequence is CASRVPGANVLTF. The CDR3 DNA sequence: TGTGCCAGCAGGGTACCTGGGGCCAACGTCCTGACTTTC. The V and J genes are TRBV6-1 and TRBJ2-6; no reliable D call. Per germline, CDR1 MNHNS and CDR2 SASEGT. The length of the CDR3 is 13 residues. V dropped 6 bases and J dropped 2 bases, with 5 bases sitting between them.

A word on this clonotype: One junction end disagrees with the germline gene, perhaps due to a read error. The DNA for the CDR3 is TGTGCCAGCAGAACAGGGAGCTCCTACAATGAGCAGTCCTTC. Protein product: CASRTGSSYNEQSF. The V gene is TRBV19, the J gene TRBJ2-1; D possibly corresponds to TRBD1 (6 bases). Per the germline V gene, CDR1 is LNHDA and CDR2 is SQIVND (reference sequence). The CDR3 is made up of 14 amino acids. Drawing the rest from reference TRBV19 and TRBJ2-1, the complete variable domain is DGGITQSPKYLFRKEGQNVTLSCEQNLNHDAMYWYRQDPGQGLRLIYYSQIVNDFQKGDIAEGYSVSREKKESFPLTVTSAQKNPTAFYLCASRTGSSYNEQSFGPGTRLTVL.

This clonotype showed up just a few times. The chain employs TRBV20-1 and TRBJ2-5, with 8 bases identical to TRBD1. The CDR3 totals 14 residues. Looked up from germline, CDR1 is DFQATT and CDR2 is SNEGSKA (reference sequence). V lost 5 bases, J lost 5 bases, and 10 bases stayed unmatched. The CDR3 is CSAGNRGTGETQYF. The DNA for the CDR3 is TGCAGTGCTGGGAACAGGGGGACGGGGGAGACCCAGTACTTC.

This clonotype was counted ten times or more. CDR3 region: CASSRLGPYEQYF. DNA of the CDR3: TGTGCCAGCAGTCGACTGGGGCCGTATGAACAGTACTTC. The V call is TRBV11-1, the J call TRBJ2-7, with D possibly matching TRBD1 (5 bases). Germline V gives CDR1 SGHAT, CDR2 FQDESV (reference sequence). The CDR3 runs to 13 residues. V was shortened by 6 bases and J by 10 bases, with 19 bases between the two germline ends.

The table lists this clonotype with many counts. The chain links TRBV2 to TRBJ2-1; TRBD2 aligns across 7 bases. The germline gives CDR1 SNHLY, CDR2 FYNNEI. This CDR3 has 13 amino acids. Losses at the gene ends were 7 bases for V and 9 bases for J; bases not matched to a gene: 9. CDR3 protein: CASMREKMSEQFF. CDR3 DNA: TGTGCCAGCATGCGGGAGAAAATGAGTGAGCAGTTCTTC.

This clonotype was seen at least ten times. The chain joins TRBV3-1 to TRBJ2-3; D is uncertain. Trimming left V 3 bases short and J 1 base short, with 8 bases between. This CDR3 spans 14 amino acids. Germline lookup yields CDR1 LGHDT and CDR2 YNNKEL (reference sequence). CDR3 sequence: CASSQGSGTDTQYF. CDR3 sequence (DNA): TGTGCCAGCAGCCAGGGATCAGGCACAGATACGCAGTATTTT.

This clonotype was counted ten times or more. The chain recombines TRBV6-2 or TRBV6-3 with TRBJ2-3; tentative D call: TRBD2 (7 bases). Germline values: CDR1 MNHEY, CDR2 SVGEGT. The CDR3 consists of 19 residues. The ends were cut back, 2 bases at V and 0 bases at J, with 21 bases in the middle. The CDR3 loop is CASSYSSRGAFLSTDTQYF. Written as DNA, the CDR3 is TGTGCCAGCAGTTACAGTAGTCGGGGGGCCTTTCTTAGCACAGATACGCAGTATTTT.

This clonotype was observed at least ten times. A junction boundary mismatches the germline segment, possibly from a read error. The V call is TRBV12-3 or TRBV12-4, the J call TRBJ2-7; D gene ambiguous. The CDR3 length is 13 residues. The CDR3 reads CASSLASTYEQYF. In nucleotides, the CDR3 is TGCGCCAGCAGCTTGGCCTCTACCTACGAGCAGTACTTC.